These 27 T cell receptor beta chains came from one sample sequenced in a study of radiotherapy plus CTLA-4 blockade in lung cancer. TCRdb's table, derived via immunoSEQ multiplex PCR, lists solely in-frame clones and lacks some. Among roughly 57,000 clones listed, just under 85% were seen once. The specimen was peripheral blood, collected from a patient treated with radiotherapy plus ipilimumab. The source of these receptors is a human donor with non-small cell lung cancer whose response to radiotherapy plus ipilimumab could not be evaluated.

J is TRBJ2-5 and V is TRBV6-1; weak D call: TRBD2 (5 bases). V dropped 3 bases and J dropped 5 bases, with 22 bases sitting between them. Per the germline V gene, CDR1 is MNHNS and CDR2 is SASEGT. The CDR3 extends over 17 amino acids. For the CDR3, the DNA is TGTGCCAGCAGTGACCCTACCTTAGCGATCTCGTGGGAGACCCAGTACTTC. It specifies CASSDPTLAISWETQYF.

The chain couples TRBV7-2 to TRBJ1-2, with TRBD1 matching 7 bases. Germline V lookup: CDR1 SGHTA, CDR2 FQGNSA. With 4 bases clipped from V and 8 bases from J, the junction kept 7 bases outside the gene matches. CDR3 length equals 13 residues. In DNA form, the CDR3 reads TGTGCCAGCAGCTCCTACAGGGGTGAAGGCTACACCTTC. It codes for CASSSYRGEGYTF.

The chain is built from TRBV27 and TRBJ1-6, with D perhaps matching TRBD1 (6 bases). Trimming pared 4 bases from V and 0 bases from J, leaving 16 bases between. The CDR3 is 18 amino acids. Germline CDR1 and CDR2: MNHEY and SMNVEV (reference sequence). The CDR3 DNA sequence: TGTGCCAGCAGTTCGCCCCGACAGGCCAGCTCCTATAATTCACCCCTCCACTTT. Its protein is CASSSPRQASSYNSPLHF.

The CDR3 is CASSEPGVINYGYTF. CDR3 in DNA: TGTGCCAGCAGTGAACCAGGGGTGATTAACTATGGCTACACCTTC. The chain joins TRBV6-1 to TRBJ1-2; D may be TRBD1 (6 bases). Trimming pared 2 bases from V and 1 base from J, leaving 11 bases between. The CDR3 has 15 residues. Germline lookup yields CDR1 MNHNS and CDR2 SASEGT.

V is TRBV7-8 and J is TRBJ1-1; the D is unclear. The V gene's germline CDR1 is SGHVS and CDR2 FQNEAQ. The length of the CDR3 is 13 residues. The ends were cut back, 5 bases at V and 3 bases at J, with 10 bases in the middle. CDR3: CASSPRRDTEAFF. DNA for the CDR3: TGTGCCAGCAGCCCACGTCGGGACACTGAAGCTTTCTTT.

This chain joins TRBV2 and TRBJ2-7; TRBD1 matches 10 bases. The CDR3 extends over 15 amino acids. Germline values: CDR1 SNHLY, CDR2 FYNNEI. The trim removed 6 bases at V and 5 bases at J, leaving 10 bases unmatched. CDR3 amino acids: CASRVPGTGVDEQYF. CDR3 bases: TGTGCCAGCAGAGTCCCCGGGACAGGGGTCGACGAGCAGTACTTC.

The CDR3 loop is CASSVDPGQFGNYGYTF. The CDR3 DNA is TGTGCCAGCAGCGTAGACCCCGGACAGTTCGGCAACTATGGCTACACCTTC. The chain recombines TRBV9 with TRBJ1-2; tentative D call: TRBD1 (6 bases). This CDR3 is 17 amino acids long. V was shortened by 0 bases and J by 2 bases, with 17 bases between the two germline ends. Germline V gene sequence: CDR1 SGDLS, CDR2 YYNGEE.

The chain combines TRBV6-5 with TRBJ1-4; maybe TRBD1 (6 bases). The CDR3 has 14 amino acids. V lost 2 bases and J lost 5, with 9 bases in between. CDR1 is MNHEY and CDR2 is SVGAGI in the germline V gene. The CDR3 bases are TGTGCCAGCAGTTACGGTCAGGGGAATGAAAAACTGTTTTTT. Translating gives CASSYGQGNEKLFF.

The V and J genes are TRBV18 and TRBJ1-2; 8 bases map to TRBD1. The CDR3 sequence is 15 residues long. Germline lookup yields CDR1 KGHSH and CDR2 LQKENI. V dropped 2 bases and J dropped 4; count of bases not matched to a gene: 6. The CDR3 reads CASSPTQQGVYGYTF. The DNA of the CDR3 is TGTGCCAGCTCACCAACCCAACAGGGGGTCTATGGCTACACCTTC. The full variable domain, in which reference TRBV18 and TRBJ1-2 provide the parts outside the CDR3, is NAGVMQNPRHLVRRRGQEARLRCSPMKGHSHVYWYRQLPEEGLKFMVYLQKENIIDESGMPKERFSAEFPKEGPSILRIQQVVRGDSAAYFCASSPTQQGVYGYTFGSGTRLTVV.

The chain couples TRBV29-1 to TRBJ2-5; perhaps TRBD2 as D (5 bases). V lost 8 bases and J lost 5, with 18 bases in between. CDR1 is SQVTM, CDR2 ANQGSEA, per germline. The CDR3 contains 13 residues. DNA of the CDR3: TGCAGCTTCCACACGGGGTTCTCGGAGACCCAGTACTTC. Its translation: CSFHTGFSETQYF. Full variable domain (missing parts from reference TRBV29-1 and TRBJ2-5): SAVISQKPSRDICQRGTSLTIQCQVDSQVTMMFWYRQQPGQSLTLIATANQGSEATYESGFVIDKFPISRPNLTFSTLTVSNMSPEDSSIYLCSFHTGFSETQYFGPGTRLLVL.

The V and J genes are TRBV30 and TRBJ1-2; 8 nucleotides align to TRBD1. Trimming at V came to 5 bases and at J to 8 bases, leaving 13 bases not matched to a gene. There are 14 residues in the CDR3. Germline V gene sequence: CDR1 GTSNPN, CDR2 SVGIG (reference sequence). The CDR3 sequence is CAWVSFTGQGGYTF. The CDR3 nucleotides read TGTGCCTGGGTATCGTTTACTGGACAGGGAGGCTACACCTTC. Filled out from reference TRBV30 and TRBJ1-2, the complete variable domain reads SQTIHQWPATLVQPVGSPLSLECTVEGTSNPNLYWYRQAAGRGLQLLFYSVGIGQISSEVPQNLSASRPQDRQFILSSKKLLLSDSGFYLCAWVSFTGQGGYTFGSGTRLTVV.

The chain joins TRBV2 to TRBJ2-3, with D possibly TRBD2 on 5 matching bases. Between the trimmed V and J ends, which lost 4 bases and 1 base, there was a span of 12 bases. CDR1 and CDR2 from the germline V gene are SNHLY and FYNNEI. The CDR3 covers 15 residues. The CDR3 DNA is TGTGCCAGCAGTGGAAGGAGGCCGGGCACAGATACGCAGTATTTT. Its translation: CASSGRRPGTDTQYF.

This chain links TRBV5-1 with TRBJ2-1, with 9 bases identical to TRBD2. From germline, CDR1 is SGHRS and CDR2 YFSETQ. The CDR3 has 15 amino acids. Germline trimming cut 4 bases from V and 2 bases from J; bases unmatched to any gene: 4. As DNA, the CDR3 is TGCGCCAGCAGCACCTCTAGCGGGACCTACAATGAGCAGTTCTTC. It specifies CASSTSSGTYNEQFF.

The chain uses TRBV5-1 and TRBJ2-1; D is possibly TRBD2 (6 bases). This CDR3 has 16 amino acids. V was clipped by 0 bases and J by 4 bases, with 14 bases between them. Germline values: CDR1 SGHRS, CDR2 YFSETQ. The CDR3 protein is CASSLASPGLYNEQFF. The DNA of the CDR3 is TGCGCCAGCAGCTTGGCCAGCCCCGGACTATACAATGAGCAGTTCTTC.

The chain combines TRBV7-2 with TRBJ1-5; no definite D call. Germline V gives CDR1 SGHTA, CDR2 FQGNSA. This CDR3 is 15 amino acids long. Between the trimmed V and J ends, which lost 1 base and 1 base, there was a span of 8 bases. The CDR3 spells CASSLVEGSNQPQHF. The CDR3 DNA is TGTGCCAGCAGCTTAGTGGAGGGAAGCAATCAGCCCCAGCATTTT.

The chain uses TRBV4-3 and TRBJ2-3, with D maybe TRBD1 (5 bases). This CDR3 has 16 residues. The germline V gene encodes CDR1 LGHNA and CDR2 YSLEER. The germline V and J ends were trimmed by 0 bases and 3 bases, with 13 bases remaining between them. CDR3 nucleotides: TGCGCCAGCAGCCAAGATCTCGGCAGGGTAACAGATACGCAGTATTTT. Protein: CASSQDLGRVTDTQYF.

V is TRBV5-6 and J is TRBJ1-1; the D is unclear. The V end lost 0 bases, the J end lost 1 base, and 7 bases lay between the germline ends. In germline, CDR1 is SGHDT, CDR2 YYEEEE. The CDR3 spans 14 residues. The CDR3 sequence: CASSLVQSNTEAFF. CDR3 nucleotides: TGTGCCAGCAGCTTGGTACAATCGAACACTGAAGCTTTCTTT.

The rearrangement uses TRBV29-1 and TRBJ2-2; possibly TRBD1 for D (6 bases). This CDR3 has 14 amino acids. V dropped 1 base and J dropped 6 bases, with 12 bases sitting between them. Germline CDR1 reads SQVTM; CDR2 reads ANQGSEA. DNA for the CDR3: TGCAGCGTTGAAGGAACAGGGAAACCCGGGGAGCTGTTTTTT. This codes for CSVEGTGKPGELFF.

In the case of this clone: Within the sample, other DNA sequences also encode this same CDR3. The CDR3 protein is CASSTAGSSYEQYF. The CDR3 DNA follows: TGTGCCAGCAGTACCGCAGGGTCTAGTTACGAGCAGTACTTC. V gene TRBV6-5 combines with J gene TRBJ2-7; D possibly corresponds to TRBD1 (5 bases). CDR3 length equals 14 residues. V lost 5 bases, J lost 4 bases, and 15 bases lay in between. Germline CDR1 is MNHEY and CDR2 is SVGAGI.

The rearrangement uses TRBV27 and TRBJ2-1; possibly TRBD2 for D (5 bases). The CDR3 runs to 16 residues. CDR1 MNHEY and CDR2 SMNVEV come from the germline V gene (reference sequence). Trimming left V 5 bases short and J 3 bases short, with 17 bases between. CDR3 in amino acids: CASSPKRSGLYNEQFF. In nucleotides, the CDR3 is TGTGCCAGCAGTCCCAAGAGAAGCGGCCTCTACAATGAGCAGTTCTTC.

This rearrangement joins TRBV10-2 to TRBJ2-7, with 8 bases that match TRBD1. V lost 6 bases to trimming and J lost 0 bases; unmatched junction nucleotides: 1. The CDR3 extends over 13 amino acids. The germline V gene has CDR1 WSHSY and CDR2 SAAADI. The CDR3 sequence is CASRDRVSYEQYF. CDR3 sequence (DNA): TGCGCCAGCAGGGACAGGGTCTCCTACGAGCAGTACTTC.

This chain links TRBV19 with TRBJ1-5; D not resolved. Germline-derived CDR1 and CDR2 are LNHDA and SQIVND (reference sequence). V was cut by 5 bases and J by 5 bases, with 7 bases left in between. The CDR3 has 12 amino acids. The CDR3 nucleotides are TGTGCCAGTAGTCCCCGGGATCAGCCCCAGCATTTT. Encoded protein: CASSPRDQPQHF.

As regards this clone: Relative to the germline gene, one junction end is altered; a read error may explain this. This chain connects TRBV7-9 to TRBJ2-1; weak D call: TRBD1 (5 bases). The CDR3 contains 15 residues. Germline V gene lookup returns CDR1 SEHNR and CDR2 FQNEAQ (reference sequence). CDR3 sequence (DNA): TGCGCCAGCAGCCAAGGCCAGGGATGGGCCAATGAGCAGTTCTTC. Translation: CASSQGQGWANEQFF.

This rearrangement joins TRBV25-1 to TRBJ1-1; weak D call: TRBD1 (5 bases). There are 13 residues in the CDR3. Germline CDR1 and CDR2: MGHDK and SYGVNS. With 4 bases removed from V and 5 bases from J, the gap between germline ends came to 11 bases. The CDR3 sequence is CASSGEGITEAFF. CDR3 nucleotide sequence: TGTGCCAGCAGTGGGGAGGGGATTACTGAAGCTTTCTTT.

The gene calls are TRBV5-1 and TRBJ1-1; no definite D call. The CDR3 is made up of 12 amino acids. In germline, CDR1 is SGHRS, CDR2 YFSETQ. V was cut by 4 bases and J by 1 base, with 5 bases left in between. The CDR3 here is CASSRGNTEAFF. The CDR3 DNA reads TGCGCCAGCAGCCGGGGGAACACTGAAGCTTTCTTT.

V gene TRBV7-2 combines with J gene TRBJ2-7, with TRBD2 matching over 7 bases. The germline CDR1 and CDR2 sequences are SGHTA and FQGNSA. This CDR3 region has 14 residues. Trimming cost V 5 bases and J 3 bases; bases outside gene matches: 7. CDR3 sequence reads: CASSPIAGHYEQYF. In nucleotides, the CDR3 is TGTGCCAGCAGCCCTATAGCGGGTCACTACGAGCAGTACTTC.

This chain joins TRBV5-1 and TRBJ1-1; D remains ambiguous. CDR3 length: 13 residues. Germline V gene sequence: CDR1 SGHRS, CDR2 YFSETQ. V was cut by 4 bases and J by 0 bases, with 7 bases left in between. The CDR3 loop reads CASSPGVNTEAFF. In DNA form, the CDR3 reads TGCGCCAGCAGCCCCGGGGTGAACACTGAAGCTTTCTTT. Full variable domain (rest looked up from reference TRBV5-1 and TRBJ1-1): KAGVTQTPRYLIKTRGQQVTLSCSPISGHRSVSWYQQTPGQGLQFLFEYFSETQRNKGNFPGRFSGRQFSNSRSEMNVSTLELGDSALYLCASSPGVNTEAFFGQGTRLTVV.